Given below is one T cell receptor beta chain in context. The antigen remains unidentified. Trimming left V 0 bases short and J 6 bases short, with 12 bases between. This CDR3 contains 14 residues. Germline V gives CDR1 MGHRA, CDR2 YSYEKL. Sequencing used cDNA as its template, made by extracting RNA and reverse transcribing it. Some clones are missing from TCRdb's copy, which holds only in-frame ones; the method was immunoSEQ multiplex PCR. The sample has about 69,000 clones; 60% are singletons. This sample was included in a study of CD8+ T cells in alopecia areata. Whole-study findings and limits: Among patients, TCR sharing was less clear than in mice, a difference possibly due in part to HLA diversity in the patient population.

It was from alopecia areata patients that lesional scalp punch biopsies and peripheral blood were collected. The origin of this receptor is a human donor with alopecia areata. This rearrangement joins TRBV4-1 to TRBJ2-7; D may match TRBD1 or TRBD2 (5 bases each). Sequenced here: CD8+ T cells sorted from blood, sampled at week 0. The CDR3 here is CASSQEFEGPEQYF. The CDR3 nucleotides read TGCGCCAGCAGCCAAGAATTTGAGGGACCCGAGCAGTACTTC.